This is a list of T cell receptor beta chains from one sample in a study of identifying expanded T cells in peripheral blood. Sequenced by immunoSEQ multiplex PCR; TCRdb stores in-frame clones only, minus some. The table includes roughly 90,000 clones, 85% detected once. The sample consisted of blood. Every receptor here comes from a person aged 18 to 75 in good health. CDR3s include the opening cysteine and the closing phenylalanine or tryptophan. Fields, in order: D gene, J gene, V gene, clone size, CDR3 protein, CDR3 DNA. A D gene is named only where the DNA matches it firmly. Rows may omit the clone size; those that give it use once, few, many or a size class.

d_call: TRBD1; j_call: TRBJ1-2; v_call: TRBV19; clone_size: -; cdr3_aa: CASSSGQNYGYTF; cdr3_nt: TGTGCCAGTAGTTCGGGACAGAACTATGGCTACACCTTC
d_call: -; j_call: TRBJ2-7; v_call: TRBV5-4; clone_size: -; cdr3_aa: CASSFGVASYEQYF; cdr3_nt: TGTGCCAGCAGCTTTGGTGTAGCCTCCTACGAGCAGTACTTC
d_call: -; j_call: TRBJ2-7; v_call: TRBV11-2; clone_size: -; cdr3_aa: CASSLEGRVGPYEQYF; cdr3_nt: TGTGCCAGCAGCTTAGAAGGCAGGGTGGGCCCCTACGAGCAGTACTTC
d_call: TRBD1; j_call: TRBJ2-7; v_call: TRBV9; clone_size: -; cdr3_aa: CASSAQDRVVGEQYF; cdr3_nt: TGTGCCAGCAGCGCACAGGACAGGGTTGTGGGCGAGCAGTACTTC
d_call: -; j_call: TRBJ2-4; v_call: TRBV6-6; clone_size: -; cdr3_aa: CASSYPFYRVNIQYF; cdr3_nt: TGTGCCAGCAGTTACCCATTCTACAGGGTGAACATTCAGTACTTC
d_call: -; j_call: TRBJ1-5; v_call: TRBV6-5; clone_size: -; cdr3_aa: CASSSRSGQPQHF; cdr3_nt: TGTGCCAGCAGTTCAAGGTCGGGTCAGCCCCAGCATTTT
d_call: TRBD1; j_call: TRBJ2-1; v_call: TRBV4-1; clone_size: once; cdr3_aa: CASSPLSPDRGLFF; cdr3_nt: TGCGCCAGCAGCCCGCTCTCCCCGGACAGGGGTCTCTTCTTC
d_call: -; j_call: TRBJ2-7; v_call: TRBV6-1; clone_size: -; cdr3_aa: CASRLDGIYEQYF; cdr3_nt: TGTGCCAGCAGACTAGACGGAATCTACGAGCAGTACTTC
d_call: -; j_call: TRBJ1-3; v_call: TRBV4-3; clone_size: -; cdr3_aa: CASSQDPQGNSGNTIYF; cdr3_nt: TGCGCCAGCAGCCAAGATCCCCAGGGGAACTCTGGAAACACCATATATTTT
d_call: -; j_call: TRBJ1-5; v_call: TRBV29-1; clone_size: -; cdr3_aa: CSVGQTVNQPQHF; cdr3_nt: TGCAGCGTTGGACAGACAGTCAATCAGCCCCAGCATTTT
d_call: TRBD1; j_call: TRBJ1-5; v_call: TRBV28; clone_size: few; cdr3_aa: CASSDRQGDQPQHF; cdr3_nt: TGTGCCAGCAGTGACCGACAGGGTGATCAGCCCCAGCATTTT
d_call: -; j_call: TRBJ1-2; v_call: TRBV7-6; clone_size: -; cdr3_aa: CASSSDRNGYTF; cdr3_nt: TGTGCCAGCAGCTCTGACAGGAATGGCTACACCTTC
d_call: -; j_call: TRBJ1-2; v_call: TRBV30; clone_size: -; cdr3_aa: CAWSVRDRLSGYTF; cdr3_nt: TGTGCCTGGAGTGTAAGGGACCGCCTATCCGGCTACACCTTC
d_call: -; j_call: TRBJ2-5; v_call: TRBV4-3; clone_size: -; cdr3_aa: CASSQDLGGSGETQYF; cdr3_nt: TGCGCCAGCAGCCAAGATCTCGGAGGCTCGGGAGAGACCCAGTACTTC
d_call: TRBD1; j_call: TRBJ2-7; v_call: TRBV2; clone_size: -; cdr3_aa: CASSESGGTYEQYF; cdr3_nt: TGTGCCAGCAGTGAATCAGGGGGAACCTACGAGCAGTACTTC
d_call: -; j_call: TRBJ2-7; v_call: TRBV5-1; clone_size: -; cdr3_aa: CASSLVYSPVNEQYF; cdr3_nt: TGCGCCAGCAGCTTGGTTTACTCCCCGGTAAACGAGCAGTACTTC
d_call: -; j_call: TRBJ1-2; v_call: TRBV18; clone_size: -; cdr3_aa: CASSPTGNYGYTF; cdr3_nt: TGTGCCAGCTCACCAACAGGAAACTATGGCTACACCTTC
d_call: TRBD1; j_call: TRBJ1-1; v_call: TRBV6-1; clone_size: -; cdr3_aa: CASSRQGLATEAFF; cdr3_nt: TGTGCCAGCAGTAGACAGGGTTTAGCCACTGAAGCTTTCTTT
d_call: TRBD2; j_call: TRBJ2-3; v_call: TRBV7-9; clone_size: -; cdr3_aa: CASSLDRSSGGPTDTQYF; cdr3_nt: TGTGCCAGCAGCTTAGATCGGTCTAGCGGGGGCCCCACAGATACGCAGTATTTT
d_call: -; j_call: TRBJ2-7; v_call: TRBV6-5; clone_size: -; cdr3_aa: CASSPTVSSSYEQYF; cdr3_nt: TGTGCCAGCAGTCCAACGGTCTCGAGCTCCTACGAGCAGTACTTC
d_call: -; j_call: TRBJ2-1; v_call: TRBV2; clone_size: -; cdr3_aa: CASNLRGSYNEQFF; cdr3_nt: TGTGCCAGCAACTTGAGGGGGTCCTACAATGAGCAGTTCTTC
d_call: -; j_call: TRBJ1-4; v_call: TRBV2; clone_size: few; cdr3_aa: CASERGYEKLFF; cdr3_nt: TGTGCCAGCGAGAGGGGCTATGAAAAACTGTTTTTT
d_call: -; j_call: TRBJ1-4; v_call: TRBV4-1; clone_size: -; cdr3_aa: CASSQDGVTGVGEKLFF; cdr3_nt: TGCGCCAGCAGCCAAGATGGGGTGACAGGAGTAGGCGAAAAACTGTTTTTT
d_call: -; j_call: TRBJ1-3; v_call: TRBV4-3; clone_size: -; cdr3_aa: CASSLGQSAGNTIYF; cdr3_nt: TGCGCCAGCAGCCTAGGACAGTCCGCTGGAAACACCATATATTTT
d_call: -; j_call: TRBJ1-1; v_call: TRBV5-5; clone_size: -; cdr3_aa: CASSFRDTEAFF; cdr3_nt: TGTGCCAGCAGCTTTCGGGACACTGAAGCTTTCTTT
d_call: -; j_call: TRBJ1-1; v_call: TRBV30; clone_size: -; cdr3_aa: CAWSVQGNTEAFF; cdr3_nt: TGTGCCTGGAGTGTACAAGGAAACACTGAAGCTTTCTTT
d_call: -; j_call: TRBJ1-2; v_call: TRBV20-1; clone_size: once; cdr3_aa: CSAWGGEGYTF; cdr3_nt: TGCAGTGCTTGGGGAGGGGAAGGCTACACCTTC
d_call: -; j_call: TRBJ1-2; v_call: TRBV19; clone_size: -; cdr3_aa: CASSISPGPNIYGYTF; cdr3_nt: TGTGCCAGTAGTATAAGCCCGGGACCAAATATCTATGGCTACACCTTC
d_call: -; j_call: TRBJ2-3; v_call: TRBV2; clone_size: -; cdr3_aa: CASSPGYRTDTQYF; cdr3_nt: TGTGCCAGCAGTCCAGGGTATCGCACAGATACGCAGTATTTT
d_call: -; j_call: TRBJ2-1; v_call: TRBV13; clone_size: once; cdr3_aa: CASSHGMGNEQFF; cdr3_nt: TGTGCCAGCAGCCATGGCATGGGCAATGAGCAGTTCTTC
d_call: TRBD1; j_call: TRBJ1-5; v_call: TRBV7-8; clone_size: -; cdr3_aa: CASSKPGQGNQPQHF; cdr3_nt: TGTGCCAGCAGCAAGCCGGGACAGGGAAATCAGCCCCAGCATTTT
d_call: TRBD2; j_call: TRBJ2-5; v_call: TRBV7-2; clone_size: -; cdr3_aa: CASSLRTSGGETQYF; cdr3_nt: TGTGCCAGCAGCTTGCGAACTAGCGGGGGAGAGACCCAGTACTTC
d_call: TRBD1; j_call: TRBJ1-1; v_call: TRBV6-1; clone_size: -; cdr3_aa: CASLDRVITEAFF; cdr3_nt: TGTGCCAGCTTGGACAGGGTAATCACTGAAGCTTTCTTT
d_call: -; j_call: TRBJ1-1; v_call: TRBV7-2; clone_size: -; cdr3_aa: CASSLGGRGMNTEAFF; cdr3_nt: TGTGCCAGCAGCTTAGGGGGCCGTGGAATGAACACTGAAGCTTTCTTT
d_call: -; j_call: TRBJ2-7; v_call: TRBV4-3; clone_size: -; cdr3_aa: CASSQGNIARSSYEQYF; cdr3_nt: TGCGCCAGCAGCCAAGGTAACATAGCCCGTAGCTCCTACGAGCAGTACTTC
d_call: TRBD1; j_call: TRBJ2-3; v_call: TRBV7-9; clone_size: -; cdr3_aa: CASRTDRGTDTQYF; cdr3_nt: TGTGCCAGCAGGACGGACAGGGGGACAGATACGCAGTATTTT
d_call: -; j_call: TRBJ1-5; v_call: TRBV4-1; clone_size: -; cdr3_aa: CASSQEIYTRNQPQHF; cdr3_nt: TGCGCCAGCAGCCAAGAAATCTACACCCGCAATCAGCCCCAGCATTTT
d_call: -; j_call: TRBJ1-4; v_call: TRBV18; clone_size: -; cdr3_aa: CASSPGPEKLFF; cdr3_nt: TGTGCCAGCTCACCAGGGCCAGAAAAACTGTTTTTT
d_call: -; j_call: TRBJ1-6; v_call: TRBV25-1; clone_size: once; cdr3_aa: CASSEAGRSYNSPLHF; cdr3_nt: TGTGCCAGCAGTGAAGCAGGACGCTCCTATAATTCACCCCTCCACTTT
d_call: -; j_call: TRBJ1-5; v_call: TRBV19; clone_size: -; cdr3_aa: CASKSSGGSNQPQHF; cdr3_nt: TGTGCCAGTAAGTCCTCGGGGGGTAGCAATCAGCCCCAGCATTTT
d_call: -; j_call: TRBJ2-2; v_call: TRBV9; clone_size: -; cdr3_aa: CASSVGQNTGELFF; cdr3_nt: TGTGCCAGCAGCGTAGGGCAAAACACCGGGGAGCTGTTTTTT
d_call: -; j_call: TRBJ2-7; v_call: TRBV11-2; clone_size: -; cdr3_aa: CASSLGGTRNYEQYF; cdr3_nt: TGTGCCAGCAGCTTAGGGGGCACACGAAACTACGAGCAGTACTTC
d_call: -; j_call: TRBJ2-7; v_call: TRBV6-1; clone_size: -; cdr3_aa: CASSLGFSYEQYF; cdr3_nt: TGTGCCAGCAGTCTAGGGTTCTCCTACGAGCAGTACTTC
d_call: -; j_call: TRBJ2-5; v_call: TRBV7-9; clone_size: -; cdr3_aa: CASSPRGTQETQYF; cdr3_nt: TGTGCCAGCAGCCCTAGAGGGACCCAAGAGACCCAGTACTTC
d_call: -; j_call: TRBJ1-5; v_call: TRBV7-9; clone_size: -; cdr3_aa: CASSFGSGQGNQPQHF; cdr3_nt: TGTGCCAGCAGCTTTGGTAGTGGGCAGGGGAATCAGCCCCAGCATTTT
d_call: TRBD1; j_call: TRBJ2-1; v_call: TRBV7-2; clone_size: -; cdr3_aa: CASSYGTGYNEQFF; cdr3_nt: TGTGCCAGCAGCTATGGGACAGGCTACAATGAGCAGTTCTTC
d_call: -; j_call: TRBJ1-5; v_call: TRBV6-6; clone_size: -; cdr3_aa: CASRPNNQPQHF; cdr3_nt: TGTGCCAGCAGACCGAACAATCAGCCCCAGCATTTT
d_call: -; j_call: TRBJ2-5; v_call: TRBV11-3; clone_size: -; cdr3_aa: CASSLAGETQYF; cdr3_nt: TGTGCCAGCAGCTTAGCGGGAGAGACCCAGTACTTC
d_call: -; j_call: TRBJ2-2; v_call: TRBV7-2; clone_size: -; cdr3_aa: CASSLATGNTGELFF; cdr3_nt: TGTGCCAGCAGCTTAGCTACAGGGAACACCGGGGAGCTGTTTTTT
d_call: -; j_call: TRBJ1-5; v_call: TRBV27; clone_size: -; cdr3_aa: CASSPSWGPGPQHF; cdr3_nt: TGTGCCAGCAGTCCAAGCTGGGGGCCCGGACCCCAGCATTTT
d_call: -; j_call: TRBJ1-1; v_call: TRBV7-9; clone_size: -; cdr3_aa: CASSLPQNTEAFF; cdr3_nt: TGTGCCAGCAGCCTCCCGCAGAACACTGAAGCTTTCTTT